This T cell receptor (beta chain) was captured in a study of blood T cell repertoires in COVID-19. The CDR3 extends over 16 amino acids. The junction had 13 bases not matched to a gene; V was cut back by 4 bases and J by 9 bases. In germline, CDR1 is SGHNT, CDR2 YYREEE (reference sequence). Method: immunoSEQ multiplex PCR; TCRdb's copy keeps in-frame clones and lacks some. The sample shows about 96,000 clones, 84% of them seen only once. This clone was observed a single time. Specimen: peripheral blood. This TCR derives from a woman aged 60-75 years with acute or convalescent COVID-19. This chain connects TRBV5-4 to TRBJ2-1; TRBD1 matches 10 bases. DNA of the CDR3: TGTGCCAGCAGCGCCCAGACAGGGGGCGCGTCTATTGAGCAGTTCTTC. It translates to CASSAQTGGASIEQFF. The whole variable domain, filled in from reference TRBV5-4 and TRBJ2-1, reads ETGVTQSPTHLIKTRGQQVTLRCSSQSGHNTVSWYQQALGQGPQFIFQYYREEENGRGNFPPRFSGLQFPNYSSELNVNALELDDSALYLCASSAQTGGASIEQFFGPGTRLTVL.